The 24 T cell receptor beta chains below all came from one sample that was sequenced in a study of blood T cell repertoires in COVID-19. Measured with immunoSEQ multiplex PCR; TCRdb has only the in-frame clones, and not every one. The sample yields about 23,000 clones, about two thirds seen once. The sequencing sample was made of peripheral blood. The receptors here all came from a woman of 80 years or more with acute or convalescent COVID-19.

The chain combines TRBV28 with TRBJ1-5; tentative D call: TRBD1 (6 bases). CDR3 length: 16 residues. The V end lost 1 base, the J end lost 0 bases, and 10 bases lay between the germline ends. Germline CDR1 and CDR2: MDHEN and SYDVKM. The CDR3 coding sequence is TGTGCCAGCAGTTTATTCCAGGGGTATAGCAATCAGCCCCAGCATTTT. Translation gives CASSLFQGYSNQPQHF.

The V gene is TRBV6-2 or TRBV6-3, the J gene TRBJ2-7, with D uncertain. There are 12 residues in the CDR3. Germline loops: CDR1 MNHEY, CDR2 SVGEGT. V dropped 0 bases and J dropped 6 bases, with 6 bases sitting between them. The CDR3 DNA reads as TGTGCCAGCAGTTACTCCTTTCGCGAGCAGTACTTC. Its protein product is CASSYSFREQYF.

This chain links TRBV15 with TRBJ2-5, with 7 bases matching TRBD1. The CDR3 sequence is 15 residues long. From germline, CDR1 is LNHNV and CDR2 YYDKDF (reference sequence). Trimming removed 5 bases from V and 3 bases from J; junction bases left unmatched: 9. CDR3 sequence (DNA): TGTGCCACCAGCCCCCGACAGGGAACGAAAGAGACCCAGTACTTC. It encodes CATSPRQGTKETQYF. The whole variable domain, filled in from reference TRBV15 and TRBJ2-5, reads DAMVIQNPRYQVTQFGKPVTLSCSQTLNHNVMYWYQQKSSQAPKLLFHYYDKDFNNEADTPDNFQSRRPNTSFCFLDIRSPGLGDTAMYLCATSPRQGTKETQYFGPGTRLLVL.

This clone occurred a few times. The V call is TRBV6-4, the J call TRBJ2-3, with 10 positions matching TRBD2. The V gene's germline CDR1 is MRHNA and CDR2 SNTAGT. This CDR3 region has 17 residues. J gave up 10 bases and V 5 bases, and 18 bases lay outside the gene matches. The CDR3 sequence: CASSSSGSIPLGGSQYF. As DNA, the CDR3 is TGTGCCAGCAGTTCTAGCGGGAGTATTCCCCTCGGCGGGTCGCAGTATTTT.

The V gene is TRBV12-5, the J gene TRBJ1-2, with D maybe TRBD1 (5 bases). The germline V gene has CDR1 LGHNT and CDR2 FRNRAP. Trimming removed 10 bases from V and 8 bases from J, with 20 bases in between. The CDR3 extends over 13 amino acids. CDR3 in amino acids: CATPVGAQEGYTF. As DNA, the CDR3 is TGTGCTACCCCAGTAGGGGCTCAGGAGGGCTACACCTTC.

The rearrangement links TRBV19 to TRBJ1-2, with D tentatively TRBD1 (6 bases). Deletions cut 0 bases from V and 3 bases from J, with 11 bases between. CDR1 LNHDA and CDR2 SQIVND come from the germline V gene (reference sequence). The CDR3 spans 15 residues. The CDR3: CASSIDTAGDYGYTF. The CDR3 nucleotides read TGTGCCAGTAGTATAGATACCGCAGGGGACTATGGCTACACCTTC.

This clone was counted between two and nine times. The chain joins TRBV9 to TRBJ2-1; TRBD2 matches 9 bases. Germline-derived CDR1 and CDR2 are SGDLS and YYNGEE. With V trimmed by 0 bases and J by 1 base, 5 bases remained unmatched. The CDR3 totals 17 residues. The CDR3 DNA reads TGTGCCAGCAGCGTAGTGGTAGCGGGGGCTTCCTACAATGAGCAGTTCTTC. Protein sequence: CASSVVVAGASYNEQFF.

The chain has TRBV5-5 and TRBJ2-7; 7 nucleotides match TRBD1. The CDR3 spans 15 residues. Germline CDR1 and CDR2: SGHKS and YYEKEE (reference sequence). J lost 3 bases, V lost 3 bases, and 9 bases had no gene match. For the CDR3, the DNA is TGTGCCAGCAGCTCGTGGACAGGTGGATACTACGAGCAGTACTTC. Translating gives CASSSWTGGYYEQYF.

The chain carries TRBV10-3 and TRBJ2-3; D may be TRBD1 (7 bases). V was clipped by 6 bases and J by 5 bases, with 15 bases between them. The germline gives CDR1 ENHRY, CDR2 SYGVKD. This CDR3 is 14 amino acids long. The CDR3 here is CAISGGGAEDTQYF. Here the CDR3 DNA reads TGTGCCATCAGCGGAGGGGGCGCGGAAGATACGCAGTATTTT.

This clone came up a few times. This chain joins TRBV7-2 and TRBJ2-3, with 9 bases lining up with TRBD2. The CDR3 length is 13 residues. Germline loops: CDR1 SGHTA, CDR2 FQGNSA. J gave up 11 bases and V 1 base, and 4 bases lay outside the gene matches. The CDR3 DNA is TGTGCCAGCAGCTTAGGCCTAGCGGGAAAGCAGTATTTT. It translates to CASSLGLAGKQYF.

The V gene is TRBV27, the J gene TRBJ1-1, with TRBD1 identical over 7 bases. There are 13 residues in the CDR3. V dropped 8 bases and J dropped 6; count of bases not matched to a gene: 9. Germline assignment: CDR1 MNHEY and CDR2 SMNVEV (reference sequence). The CDR3 loop reads CASALLGGAEAFF. CDR3 sequence (DNA): TGTGCCAGCGCCCTCCTAGGGGGCGCTGAAGCTTTCTTT.

V usage is TRBV6-1 and J usage is TRBJ2-7; tentative D call: TRBD2 (6 bases). The germline V gene has CDR1 MNHNS and CDR2 SASEGT. V shed 3 bases and J shed 0 bases, with 15 bases lying between them. The CDR3 extends over 16 amino acids. The CDR3 sequence: CASSDRGRETSYEQYF. Written as DNA, the CDR3 is TGTGCCAGCAGTGACCGGGGACGGGAGACCTCCTACGAGCAGTACTTC.

This clone was picked up a small number of times. This rearrangement joins TRBV5-6 to TRBJ1-2; D remains unclear. V gave up 0 bases and J gave up 4 bases, with 4 bases separating them. The germline CDR1 and CDR2 sequences are SGHDT and YYEEEE. This CDR3 has 12 residues. The CDR3 DNA reads as TGTGCCAGCAGCTTGGGCGGCTATGGCTACACCTTC. As protein: CASSLGGYGYTF.

The J gene is TRBJ2-7, the V gene TRBV18; the D is unclear. Per germline, CDR1 KGHSH and CDR2 LQKENI. There are 13 residues in the CDR3. The V end lost 3 bases, the J end lost 1 base, and 7 bases lay between the germline ends. The CDR3 here is CASSPPNSYEQYF. The CDR3 coding sequence is TGTGCCAGCTCACCCCCTAATTCCTACGAGCAGTACTTC.

The J gene is TRBJ1-2, the V gene TRBV4-3; no reliable D call. The length of the CDR3 is 15 residues. The V end was cut by 0 bases, the J end by 1 base, with 9 bases between. Germline V lookup: CDR1 LGHNA, CDR2 YSLEER. The CDR3 DNA follows: TGCGCCAGCAGCCAAGACAGGTCCCTTAACTATGGCTACACCTTC. It codes for CASSQDRSLNYGYTF.

The J gene is TRBJ2-1, the V gene TRBV6-4; the D is unclear. Per the germline V gene, CDR1 is MRHNA and CDR2 is SNTAGT. V dropped 6 bases and J dropped 0 bases, with 12 bases sitting between them. The CDR3 sequence is 15 residues long. In DNA, the CDR3 is TGTGCCAGCAGCGAGAGGTTGAGCTCCTACAATGAGCAGTTCTTC. It is translated as CASSERLSSYNEQFF.

V usage is TRBV2 and J usage is TRBJ1-1, with TRBD1 as a possible D gene (6 bases). The CDR3 is 12 residues long. Per the germline V gene, CDR1 is SNHLY and CDR2 is FYNNEI. Trimming removed 1 base from V and 10 bases from J, with 10 bases in between. The CDR3 DNA sequence: TGTGCCAGCAGTGAAGGGGGGCTTCGAGCTTTCTTT. Its protein is CASSEGGLRAFF. Supplemented by reference TRBV2 and TRBJ1-1, the full variable domain reads EPEVTQTPSHQVTQMGQEVILRCVPISNHLYFYWYRQILGQKVEFLVSFYNNEISEKSEIFDDQFSVERPDGSNFTLKIRSTKLEDSAMYFCASSEGGLRAFFGQGTRLTVV.

This clone has only a few counts. J is TRBJ2-7 and V is TRBV27, with TRBD1 matching 7 bases. CDR1 and CDR2 from the germline V gene are MNHEY and SMNVEV (reference sequence). V shed 4 bases, J shed 3 bases, and the junction held 12 bases outside the gene matches. The CDR3 contains 16 residues. DNA for the CDR3: TGTGCCAGCAGTTCCCAACTTAAGGGGGCCCACTACGAGCAGTACTTC. It specifies CASSSQLKGAHYEQYF.

As DNA, the CDR3 is TGTGCCTGGACCACTCGGGGGACAGATACGCAGTATTTT. Translated: CAWTTRGTDTQYF. This sequence joins TRBV30 and TRBJ2-3; tentatively, D is TRBD2 (6 bases). Deletions cut 4 bases from V and 3 bases from J, with 11 bases between. CDR1 is GTSNPN, CDR2 SVGIG, per germline (reference sequence). The CDR3 has 13 residues.

V and J are TRBV7-2 and TRBJ1-1; D gene uncertain. Germline-derived CDR1 and CDR2 are SGHTA and FQGNSA. This CDR3 spans 14 amino acids. Between the trimmed V and J ends, which lost 5 bases and 4 bases, there was a span of 14 bases. CDR3 sequence (DNA): TGTGCCAGCAGCCTAGGGTCCCAGGCCACTGAAGCTTTCTTT. Amino acid sequence: CASSLGSQATEAFF. The full variable domain, completed using reference TRBV7-2 and TRBJ1-1, is GAGVSQSPSNKVTEKGKDVELRCDPISGHTALYWYRQSLGQGLEFLIYFQGNSAPDKSGLPSDRFSAERTGGSVSTLTIQRTQQEDSAVYLCASSLGSQATEAFFGQGTRLTVV.

The rearrangement uses TRBV7-8 and TRBJ2-4, with D tentatively TRBD1 (5 bases). The germline gives CDR1 SGHVS, CDR2 FQNEAQ. Trimming cost V 2 bases and J 0 bases, with 8 bases left between them. The CDR3 length is 15 residues. The CDR3, as DNA: TGTGCCAGCAGCTTATCCACAGGAGCCAAAAACATTCAGTACTTC. This gives the protein CASSLSTGAKNIQYF.

The chain uses TRBV7-2 and TRBJ1-1; D not certain. Trimming cost V 1 base and J 0 bases, with 12 bases left between them. In germline, CDR1 is SGHTA, CDR2 FQGNSA. The CDR3 length is 16 residues. The CDR3 bases are TGTGCCAGCAGCTTAGATAAGAACACCTTGAACACTGAAGCTTTCTTT. This translates into CASSLDKNTLNTEAFF.

This chain joins TRBV7-9 and TRBJ1-2; 8 bases align to TRBD1. The CDR3 sequence is 15 residues long. Germline loops: CDR1 SEHNR, CDR2 FQNEAQ (reference sequence). J was trimmed by 4 bases and V by 4 bases; bases with no gene match: 8. CDR3 nucleotides: TGTGCCAGCAGCTACCCGGACAGGGCCAGCTATGGCTACACCTTC. Translation gives CASSYPDRASYGYTF. Supplemented by reference TRBV7-9 and TRBJ1-2, the full variable domain reads DTGVSQNPRHKITKRGQNVTFRCDPISEHNRLYWYRQTLGQGPEFLTYFQNEAQLEKSRLLSDRFSAERPKGSFSTLEIQRTEQGDSAMYLCASSYPDRASYGYTFGSGTRLTVV.

The CDR3 bases are TGTGCCAGCAGCTTAGCGGGGAGCTCCTACAATGAGCAGTTCTTC. Residues: CASSLAGSSYNEQFF. V and J are TRBV5-8 and TRBJ2-1; 7 bases line up with TRBD2. The trim removed 2 bases at V and 0 bases at J, leaving 2 bases unmatched. Germline CDR1 SGHTS, CDR2 YDEGEE. The CDR3 covers 15 residues.